The 26 T cell receptor beta chains below all came from one sample that was sequenced in a study of CD8+ T cells in alopecia areata. Sequencing used cDNA as its template, made by extracting RNA and reverse transcribing it. Libraries were prepared by immunoSEQ multiplex PCR; TCRdb keeps only in-frame clonotypes and omits some of them. The sample includes about 140,000 clones, roughly 46% of them seen just once. This specimen was CD4+ T cells sorted from blood, taken at week 0. The receptor set was obtained from a human donor with alopecia areata.

This clone was counted a few times. The rearrangement joins TRBV11-2 to TRBJ2-7, with D perhaps matching TRBD2 (5 bases). Trimming left V 0 bases short and J 1 base short, with 10 bases between. The germline gives CDR1 SGHAT, CDR2 FQNNGV. The CDR3 runs to 15 residues. The CDR3, as DNA: TGTGCCAGCAGCTTAGATCGAGAGGGATCCTACGAGCAGTACTTC. Its translation is CASSLDREGSYEQYF.

The rearrangement links TRBV6-1 to TRBJ2-1, with TRBD2 as a possible D gene (6 bases). CDR1 and CDR2 from the germline V gene are MNHNS and SASEGT. Deletions cut 6 bases from V and 9 bases from J, with 9 bases between. The length of the CDR3 is 11 residues. This chain's CDR3 is CASSTSTEQFF. In DNA, the CDR3 is TGTGCCAGCAGCACTAGCACTGAGCAGTTCTTC.

The chain couples TRBV7-2 to TRBJ2-1; perhaps D is TRBD1 or TRBD2 (5 bases each). Germline V gene sequence: CDR1 SGHTA, CDR2 FQGNSA. This CDR3 region has 16 residues. The V end was cut by 6 bases, the J end by 8 bases, with 23 bases between. CDR3 sequence reads: CASSLTGTRPGDEQFF. CDR3 nucleotides: TGTGCCAGCAGTTTGACCGGGACGAGGCCAGGCGATGAGCAGTTCTTC.

The chain combines TRBV30 with TRBJ2-1; TRBD2 matches 12 bases. The trim removed 5 bases at V and 7 bases at J, leaving 9 bases unmatched. Germline CDR1 is GTSNPN and CDR2 is SVGIG (reference sequence). This CDR3 is built from 15 residues. CDR3 region: CAWQRSGLAGNEQFF. The CDR3 DNA reads as TGTGCCTGGCAGAGATCGGGACTAGCGGGTAATGAGCAGTTCTTC.

V gene TRBV29-1 combines with J gene TRBJ1-3, with D uncertain. CDR3 length equals 13 residues. Germline lookup yields CDR1 SQVTM and CDR2 ANQGSEA. V gave up 3 bases and J gave up 4 bases, with 10 bases separating them. CDR3 protein: CSVEFAVGNTIYF. Here the CDR3 DNA reads TGCAGCGTTGAGTTCGCAGTGGGAAACACCATATATTTT.

The genes are TRBV6-5 and TRBJ2-2; D gene ambiguous. Deletions cut 6 bases from V and 2 bases from J, with 4 bases between. This CDR3 contains 12 residues. CDR1 and CDR2 from the germline V gene are MNHEY and SVGAGI. CDR3 amino acids: CASRGNTGELFF. CDR3 nucleotide sequence: TGTGCCAGCAGGGGAAACACCGGGGAGCTGTTTTTT.

The V gene is TRBV30, the J gene TRBJ1-2, with D unclear. Germline V lookup: CDR1 GTSNPN, CDR2 SVGIG (reference sequence). There are 14 residues in the CDR3. V gave up 0 bases and J gave up 4 bases, with 12 bases separating them. The CDR3 here is CAWSVQGQPYGYTF. DNA of the CDR3: TGTGCCTGGAGTGTACAAGGCCAGCCCTATGGCTACACCTTC.

This chain connects TRBV9 to TRBJ2-3; 9 nucleotides align to TRBD2. The ends lost 0 bases at V and 5 bases at J; junction bases unmatched: 7. This CDR3 comprises 16 residues. Germline CDR1 and CDR2: SGDLS and YYNGEE. The CDR3 DNA reads TGTGCCAGCAGCGTAGAACTAGCGGGTGGTGGAGATACGCAGTATTTT. Translated: CASSVELAGGGDTQYF. Filled out from reference TRBV9 and TRBJ2-3, the complete variable domain reads DSGVTQTPKHLITATGQRVTLRCSPRSGDLSVYWYQQSLDQGLQFLIQYYNGEERAKGNILERFSAQQFPDLHSELNLSSLELGDSALYFCASSVELAGGGDTQYFGPGTRLTVL.

About this clone itself: Additional DNA sequences in this sample encode the identical CDR3. The rearrangement links TRBV14 to TRBJ1-5; D ambiguous. Trimming took 3 bases from V and 6 from J, leaving 9 bases between them. Germline CDR1 SGHDN, CDR2 FVKESK. The CDR3 length is 13 residues. The CDR3 loop reads CASSQGLGQPQHF. The CDR3 coding sequence is TGTGCCAGCAGCCAGGGGTTGGGTCAGCCCCAGCATTTT. Using reference TRBV14 and TRBJ1-5 for the parts outside the CDR3, the full variable domain is EAGVTQFPSHSVIEKGQTVTLRCDPISGHDNLYWYRRVMGKEIKFLLHFVKESKQDESGMPNNRFLAERTGGTYSTLKVQPAELEDSGVYFCASSQGLGQPQHFGDGTRLSIL.

This clone has just one count. The chain combines TRBV30 with TRBJ1-1; TRBD1 agrees at 7 bases. The CDR3 is 13 amino acids. V lost 5 bases, J lost 1 base, and 4 bases stayed unmatched. Germline CDR1 reads GTSNPN; CDR2 reads SVGIG (reference sequence). Written as DNA, the CDR3 is TGTGCCTGGGCGGGGACAGAGAACACTGAAGCTTTCTTT. Translating it yields CAWAGTENTEAFF.

The V call is TRBV5-6, the J call TRBJ2-7, with TRBD2 matching 10 bases. The CDR3 totals 16 residues. Trimming took 1 base from V and 0 from J; bases not matched to a gene: 4. Germline lookup yields CDR1 SGHDT and CDR2 YYEEEE. The CDR3 here is CASSLRGLANSYEQYF. CDR3 in DNA: TGTGCCAGCAGCTTGAGGGGACTAGCGAACTCCTACGAGCAGTACTTC.

V usage is TRBV6-5 and J usage is TRBJ1-5; 11 positions agree with TRBD1. Trimming cost V 2 bases and J 9 bases; bases outside gene matches: 6. Germline lookup yields CDR1 MNHEY and CDR2 SVGAGI. The CDR3 sequence is 15 residues long. The CDR3 DNA follows: TGTGCCAGCAGTTACGGACAGGGGGCCTCCGCGCCCCAGCATTTT. Translating gives CASSYGQGASAPQHF.

This rearrangement joins TRBV27 to TRBJ2-2; D gene unclear. CDR3 length: 15 amino acids. Germline V gives CDR1 MNHEY, CDR2 SMNVEV (reference sequence). V lost 5 bases to trimming and J lost 1 base, with 11 bases between them. CDR3 in DNA: TGTGCCAGCAGTCCGACCCTGGGGAACACCGGGGAGCTGTTTTTT. Translation: CASSPTLGNTGELFF.

The chain carries TRBV29-1 and TRBJ2-7; the match to TRBD2 covers 12 bases. The V segment lost 5 bases and the J segment 4 bases; nucleotides outside the gene matches: 6. This CDR3 has 14 amino acids. Germline CDR1 is SQVTM and CDR2 is ANQGSEA. CDR3 DNA: TGCAGCGTTTCTACCGGGACTAGCGGGTACGAGCAGTACTTC. It encodes CSVSTGTSGYEQYF.

The rearrangement uses TRBV19 and TRBJ1-5; 9 bases match TRBD1. After removal of 6 bases from V and 2 bases from J, the junction contained 5 bases not matched to a gene. Germline CDR1 is LNHDA and CDR2 is SQIVND (reference sequence). This CDR3 has 15 amino acids. CDR3 in amino acids: CASRDTGGGNQPQHF. The CDR3, as DNA: TGTGCCAGTAGGGACACAGGGGGCGGCAATCAGCCCCAGCATTTT.

This clone has more than one count but fewer than ten. The chain has TRBV2 and TRBJ2-1, with 10 nucleotides matching TRBD2. With 6 bases clipped from V and 5 bases from J, the junction kept 1 base outside the gene matches. The CDR3 extends over 13 amino acids. The germline V gene has CDR1 SNHLY and CDR2 FYNNEI. DNA for the CDR3: TGTGCCAGCAGAGGACTAGCGGACAATGAGCAGTTCTTC. It codes for CASRGLADNEQFF.

V and J are TRBV30 and TRBJ2-1, with D perhaps TRBD1 or TRBD2 (6 bases each). V was pared by 6 bases and J by 5 bases, with 14 bases between. The CDR3 totals 13 residues. CDR1 and CDR2 from the germline V gene are GTSNPN and SVGIG (reference sequence). CDR3 nucleotides: TGTGCCTGTTCCGGGGGCGCCCACAATGAGCAGTTCTTC. Encoded protein: CACSGGAHNEQFF.

The chain employs TRBV11-2 and TRBJ1-4; 8 bases line up with TRBD1. There are 15 residues in the CDR3. In germline, CDR1 is SGHAT, CDR2 FQNNGV. Trimming took 7 bases from V and 5 from J; bases not matched to a gene: 9. Written as DNA, the CDR3 is TGTGCCAGCACATACGCGGACAGGGCCAATGAAAAACTGTTTTTT. Its translation is CASTYADRANEKLFF.

The chain joins TRBV7-2 to TRBJ2-5; D gene uncertain. Germline CDR1 reads SGHTA; CDR2 reads FQGNSA. V was pared by 3 bases and J by 4 bases, with 15 bases between. The CDR3 spans 15 residues. The CDR3 nucleotides are TGTGCCAGCAGCTTTAGGGCGCCCGGTGGAGAGACCCAGTACTTC. Translating it yields CASSFRAPGGETQYF. Variable domain in full (rest from reference TRBV7-2 and TRBJ2-5): GAGVSQSPSNKVTEKGKDVELRCDPISGHTALYWYRQSLGQGLEFLIYFQGNSAPDKSGLPSDRFSAERTGGSVSTLTIQRTQQEDSAVYLCASSFRAPGGETQYFGPGTRLLVL.

This chain links TRBV30 with TRBJ1-1; D uncertain. Germline V gene sequence: CDR1 GTSNPN, CDR2 SVGIG (reference sequence). V was cut by 7 bases and J by 5 bases, with 11 bases left in between. CDR3 size: 11 residues. The CDR3: CASLWGTEAFF. The CDR3 DNA is TGTGCCTCCCTTTGGGGAACTGAAGCTTTCTTT.

The chain carries TRBV4-1 and TRBJ2-1, with D perhaps being TRBD1 or TRBD2 (5 bases each). CDR3 size: 16 residues. The germline gives CDR1 MGHRA, CDR2 YSYEKL. V lost 1 base, J lost 3 bases, and 13 bases lay in between. The CDR3 DNA is TGCGCCAGCAGCCAAGTGGGACGGAAAAACTACAATGAGCAGTTCTTC. Protein sequence: CASSQVGRKNYNEQFF.

This clone was found once. The chain combines TRBV30 with TRBJ2-1; 12 bases fit TRBD2. V shed 0 bases and J 1 base; nucleotides not matched to a gene: 10. Germline lookup yields CDR1 GTSNPN and CDR2 SVGIG (reference sequence). This CDR3 is 19 amino acids long. The CDR3 DNA is TGTGCCTGGAGTGTGGGTCGGCTAGCGGGAGGGCCGTCCTACAATGAGCAGTTCTTC. This encodes CAWSVGRLAGGPSYNEQFF. The full variable domain, completed using reference TRBV30 and TRBJ2-1, is SQTIHQWPATLVQPVGSPLSLECTVEGTSNPNLYWYRQAAGRGLQLLFYSVGIGQISSEVPQNLSASRPQDRQFILSSKKLLLSDSGFYLCAWSVGRLAGGPSYNEQFFGPGTRLTVL.

The CDR3: CASSGQGKKTSPYGYTF. The CDR3 nucleotides are TGCGCCAGCAGTGGACAGGGGAAAAAAACTTCCCCATATGGCTACACCTTC. The gene calls are TRBV4-3 and TRBJ1-2; 9 bases map to TRBD1. V lost 6 bases to trimming and J lost 5 bases; unmatched junction nucleotides: 16. Germline V gene data show CDR1 as LGHNA and CDR2 as YSLEER. The CDR3 has 17 amino acids.

This clone has only a few counts. CDR3 residues: CASTPTGYEDYTF. Written as DNA, the CDR3 is TGCGCCAGCACCCCAACAGGGTACGAGGACTACACCTTC. The V and J genes are TRBV4-1 and TRBJ1-2, with D tentatively TRBD1 (6 bases). The V end lost 7 bases, the J end lost 10 bases, and 19 bases lay between the germline ends. CDR1 and CDR2 from the germline V gene are MGHRA and YSYEKL. This CDR3 comprises 13 residues.

This chain joins TRBV11-1 and TRBJ2-1, with D possibly TRBD2 on 6 matching bases. Germline CDR1 and CDR2: SGHAT and FQDESV (reference sequence). V shed 3 bases and J shed 8 bases, with 11 bases lying between them. This CDR3 is built from 13 residues. CDR3 in DNA: TGTGCCAGCAGCTTTGGACTACGAGATGAGCAGTTCTTC. This sequence encodes CASSFGLRDEQFF.

This sequence joins TRBV2 and TRBJ2-1, with TRBD2 identical over 14 bases. The junction had 12 bases not matched to a gene; V was cut back by 7 bases and J by 4 bases. The germline V gene has CDR1 SNHLY and CDR2 FYNNEI. This CDR3 region has 18 residues. The CDR3 nucleotides read TGTGCCAGCATTCCCCGACTAGCGGGAGGGCCTAATTACAATGAGCAGTTCTTC. Translation gives CASIPRLAGGPNYNEQFF.